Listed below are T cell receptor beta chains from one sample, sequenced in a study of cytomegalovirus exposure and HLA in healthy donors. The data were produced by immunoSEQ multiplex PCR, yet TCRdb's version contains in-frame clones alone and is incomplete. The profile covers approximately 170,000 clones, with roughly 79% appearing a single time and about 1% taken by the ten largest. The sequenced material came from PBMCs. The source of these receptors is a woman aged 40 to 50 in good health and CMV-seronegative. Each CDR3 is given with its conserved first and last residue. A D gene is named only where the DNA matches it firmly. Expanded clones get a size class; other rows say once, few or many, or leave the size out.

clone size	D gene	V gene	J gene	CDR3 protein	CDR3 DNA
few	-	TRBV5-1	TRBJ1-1	CASSSDSPMNTEAFF	TGCGCCAGCAGCTCGGACAGTCCCATGAACACTGAAGCTTTCTTT
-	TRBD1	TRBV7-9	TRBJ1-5	CASSPDRQEQPQHF	TGTGCCAGCAGCCCGGACAGGCAGGAACAGCCCCAGCATTTT
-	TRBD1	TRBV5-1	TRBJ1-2	CASSPGQGKGNGYTF	TGCGCCAGCAGCCCCGGACAGGGCAAGGGGAATGGCTACACCTTC
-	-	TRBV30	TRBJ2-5	CAWSVQVETQYF	TGTGCCTGGAGTGTGCAGGTTGAGACCCAGTACTTC
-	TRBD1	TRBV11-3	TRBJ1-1	CASSSPGTGKTEAFF	TGTGCCAGCAGCTCCCCCGGGACAGGGAAAACTGAAGCTTTCTTT
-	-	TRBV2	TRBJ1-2	CASAQVDGYTF	TGTGCCAGCGCCCAGGTCGATGGCTACACCTTC
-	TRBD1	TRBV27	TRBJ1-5	CASSSRLGQGKPQHF	TGTGCCAGCAGTTCAAGGCTAGGACAGGGGAAGCCCCAGCATTTT
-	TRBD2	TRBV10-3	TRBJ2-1	CAINPGLAANEQFF	TGTGCCATCAATCCGGGACTAGCGGCGAATGAGCAGTTCTTC
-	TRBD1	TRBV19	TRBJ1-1	CASSPGTGNTEAFF	TGTGCCAGTAGTCCCGGGACAGGAAACACTGAAGCTTTCTTT
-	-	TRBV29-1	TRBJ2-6	CSVEESGYSGANVLTF	TGCAGCGTTGAAGAGTCAGGGTACTCTGGGGCCAACGTCCTGACTTTC
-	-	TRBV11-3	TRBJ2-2	CASSSTRGTAGELFF	TGTGCCAGCAGCTCCACCCGGGGAACGGCCGGGGAGCTGTTTTTT
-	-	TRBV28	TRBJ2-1	CASSLGGADSYNEQFF	TGTGCCAGCAGTTTAGGTGGAGCGGACTCCTACAATGAGCAGTTCTTC
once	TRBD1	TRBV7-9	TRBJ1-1	CASSLLTGQREETFF	TGTGCCAGCAGCTTACTGACAGGGCAGAGGGAGGAAACTTTCTTT
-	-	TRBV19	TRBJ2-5	CATTGKGETQYF	TGTGCCACTACAGGGAAGGGAGAGACCCAGTACTTC
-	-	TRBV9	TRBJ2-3	CASSAGQTDTQYF	TGTGCCAGCAGCGCAGGACAGACAGATACGCAGTATTTT
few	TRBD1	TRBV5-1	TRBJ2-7	CASSFQGDYEQYF	TGCGCCAGCAGCTTCCAGGGGGACTACGAGCAGTACTTC
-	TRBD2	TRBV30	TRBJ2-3	CAWSGGGADTQYF	TGTGCCTGGAGTGGGGGGGGAGCGGATACGCAGTATTTT
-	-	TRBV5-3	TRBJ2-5	CARSLGHLQETQYF	TGTGCCAGAAGCTTGGGACACCTCCAAGAGACCCAGTACTTC
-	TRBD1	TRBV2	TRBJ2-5	CASSFRGRSQETQYF	TGTGCCAGCAGCTTCAGGGGGCGGTCCCAAGAGACCCAGTACTTC
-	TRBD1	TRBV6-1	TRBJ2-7	CASSAAPVRRQGREQYF	TGTGCCAGCAGTGCAGCCCCAGTCCGGAGACAGGGGAGGGAGCAGTACTTC
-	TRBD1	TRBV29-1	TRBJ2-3	CSVGQGTTDTQYF	TGCAGCGTTGGACAGGGAACCACAGATACGCAGTATTTT
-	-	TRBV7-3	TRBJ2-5	CASSSSAQETQYF	TGTGCCAGCAGCTCTAGCGCTCAAGAGACCCAGTACTTC
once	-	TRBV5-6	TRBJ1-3	CASSSRGGGNTIYF	TGTGCCAGCAGCTCCAGGGGAGGGGGAAACACCATATATTTT
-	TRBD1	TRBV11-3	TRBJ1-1	CASSIGQGVDTEAFF	TGTGCCAGCAGCATCGGACAGGGGGTGGACACTGAAGCTTTCTTT
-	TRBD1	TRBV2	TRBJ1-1	CASSELGGTGAFF	TGTGCCAGCAGTGAATTAGGAGGGACAGGGGCTTTCTTT
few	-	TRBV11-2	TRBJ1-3	CASSLEIQGNTIYF	TGTGCCAGCAGCTTAGAAATACAGGGAAACACCATATATTTT
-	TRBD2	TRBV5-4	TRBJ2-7	CASSQGTSGSKGEQYF	TGTGCCAGCAGCCAGGGGACTAGCGGGAGTAAAGGGGAGCAGTACTTC
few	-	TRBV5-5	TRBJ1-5	CASSLGLMVDQPQHF	TGTGCCAGCAGCTTGGGACTGATGGTGGATCAGCCCCAGCATTTT
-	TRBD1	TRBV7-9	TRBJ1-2	CASSLAEGTGKGGYTF	TGTGCCAGCAGCTTAGCGGAAGGGACAGGGAAGGGTGGCTACACCTTC
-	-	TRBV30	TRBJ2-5	CAWNLAETQYF	TGTGCCTGGAATTTGGCAGAGACCCAGTACTTC
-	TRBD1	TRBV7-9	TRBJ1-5	CASSSLGQVNQPQHF	TGTGCCAGCAGCTCGCTAGGACAGGTAAATCAGCCCCAGCATTTT
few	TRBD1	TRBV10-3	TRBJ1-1	CAISGTGQGVTEAFF	TGTGCCATCAGTGGTACGGGACAGGGAGTTACTGAAGCTTTCTTT
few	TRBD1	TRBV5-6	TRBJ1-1	CASGDRGLNTEAFF	TGTGCCAGTGGGGACAGGGGACTGAACACTGAAGCTTTCTTT
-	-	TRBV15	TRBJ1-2	CATSRDRGYGYTF	TGTGCCACCAGCAGAGATAGGGGCTATGGCTACACCTTC
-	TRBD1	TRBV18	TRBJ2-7	CASSQQQGNEQYF	TGTGCCAGCTCACAACAACAGGGGAACGAGCAGTACTTC
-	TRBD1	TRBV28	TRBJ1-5	CASSYRGFYSNQPQHF	TGTGCCAGCAGTTACAGGGGGTTCTATAGCAATCAGCCCCAGCATTTT
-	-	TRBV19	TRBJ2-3	CASRGNDQDTQYF	TGTGCCAGCCGGGGGAACGATCAAGATACGCAGTATTTT
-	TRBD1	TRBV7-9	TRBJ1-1	CASSASWGDRENTEAFF	TGTGCCAGCAGCGCCAGCTGGGGAGACAGGGAGAACACTGAAGCTTTCTTT
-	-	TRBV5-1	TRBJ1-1	CASSLGAGNTEAFF	TGCGCCAGCAGCCTGGGGGCAGGGAACACTGAAGCTTTCTTT
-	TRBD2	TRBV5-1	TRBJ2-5	CASSSSGRTETQYF	TGCGCCAGCTCCTCTAGCGGGAGGACGGAGACCCAGTACTTC
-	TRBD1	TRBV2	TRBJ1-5	CASQTGADANQPQHF	TGTGCCAGCCAGACAGGGGCCGATGCCAATCAGCCCCAGCATTTT
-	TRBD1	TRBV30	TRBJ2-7	CAWTTGGSYEQYF	TGTGCCTGGACGACAGGGGGGTCCTACGAGCAGTACTTC
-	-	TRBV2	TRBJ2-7	CASRAGNEQYF	TGTGCCAGCAGGGCGGGTAACGAGCAGTACTTC
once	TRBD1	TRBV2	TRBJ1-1	CASSEIQGGAGEAFF	TGTGCCAGCAGTGAAATTCAAGGGGGCGCAGGTGAAGCTTTCTTT
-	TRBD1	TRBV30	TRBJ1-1	CAWSRTGENTEAFF	TGTGCCTGGAGTCGAACAGGGGAAAACACTGAAGCTTTCTTT
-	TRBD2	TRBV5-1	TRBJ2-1	CASSLAGGPFDEQFF	TGCGCCAGCAGCTTAGCGGGAGGGCCATTCGATGAGCAGTTCTTC
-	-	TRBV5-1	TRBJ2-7	CASSPRQGLSYEQYF	TGCGCCAGCAGCCCAAGACAGGGACTTTCCTACGAGCAGTACTTC
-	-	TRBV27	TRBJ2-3	CASSPKARQRGPFGTDTQYF	TGTGCCAGCAGTCCGAAAGCCCGACAGAGAGGACCCTTCGGCACAGATACGCAGTATTTT
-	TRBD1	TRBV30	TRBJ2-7	CAWQTGGRYEQYF	TGTGCCTGGCAAACAGGGGGCAGGTACGAGCAGTACTTC
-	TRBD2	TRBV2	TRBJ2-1	CASSVGFGTSGIGAYNEQFF	TGTGCCAGCAGTGTTGGGTTTGGGACTAGCGGGATTGGGGCCTACAATGAGCAGTTCTTC
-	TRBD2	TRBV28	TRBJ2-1	CASSLAGGYNEQFF	TGTGCCAGCAGTCTAGCGGGAGGATACAATGAGCAGTTCTTC
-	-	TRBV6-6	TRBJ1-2	CASGPRTDYGYTF	TGTGCCAGCGGCCCTAGGACAGACTATGGCTACACCTTC
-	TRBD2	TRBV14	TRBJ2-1	CASSPIAGVWYNEQFF	TGTGCCAGCAGCCCTATAGCGGGAGTATGGTACAATGAGCAGTTCTTC